This T cell receptor (beta chain) was sequenced during a study of cytomegalovirus exposure and HLA in healthy donors (dated by TCRdb to 2016 to 2017). With respect to the entire study: According to a later analysis, the roughly 130 validation repertoires were produced on the same platform as the 680 or so repertoires of the first cohort. To predict cytomegalovirus infection status, the study brought together high-throughput TCR immunosequencing, statistical association of individual TCRs with disease status, and machine learning. The aim of the study was to test whether cataloging public T cell receptors could identify signatures of past pathogen exposure. In addition to the first cohort of approximately 670 subjects, a separate validation cohort of approximately 120 different subjects was used.

The paper's findings and limits, for the study overall: Across donors, most TCR sequences were observed very rarely, whereas some public TCRs were present in many individuals. Of the cluster scores, roughly 93% were above 0 in a later analysis, which found that TCRs clustered in the first cohort also tended to co-occur in the roughly 130 validation repertoires. It was suggested by the authors that the approach could potentially be generalized to other disease states and immunological phenotypes. The classifier was reported to diagnose cytomegalovirus status with high specificity and sensitivity in both the original and validation cohorts. The validation cohort had no HLA typing available for a later analysis, so co-occurrence within that cohort was assessed over all 120 or so repertoires. In vitro tests confirmed that three of the cytomegalovirus-associated TCR beta chains recognize cytomegalovirus antigens. The study gave a list of around 170 TCR beta chains associated with cytomegalovirus.

V loses 2 bases at its end and J loses 5 bases; junction bases beyond the gene matches: 2. The CDR3 has 15 amino acids, counting the end cysteine and phenylalanine. Only the CDR3 DNA is retained, 45 bases long and in frame from the first base. CDR1 is given as MDHEN and CDR2 as SYDVKM, both from the germline V gene. The donors were included in the validation cohort of some 110 subjects, a group kept apart from the roughly 700-subject first cohort. Concerning this clone itself: This clone's antigen is unknown. No much larger clonotype is one base removed from it; base qualities were not supplied.

Libraries were prepared through the immunoSEQ multiplex PCR assay. The original pipeline was this. A statistical classification framework was built to diagnose cytomegalovirus status from the catalog of TCR beta chain sequences. Not all clones reach the TCRdb copy of this immuneACCESS table, which keeps in-frame sequences only. Checked studies attribute under half of the gap to unresolved V genes and leave the rest unexplained. The DNA was the basis for D and trimming; V, J and clone size are from that table. Across this sample there are hundreds of thousands of clones, with more than 75% seen only once. The biggest ten clones account for over 0.7% of the sample.

The material sequenced was PBMCs. This receptor was taken from a woman aged 18-29 years in good health and CMV-seronegative. The rearrangement combines TRBV28 with TRBJ1-4; TRBD1 fits 10 bases in the junction. CDR3 region: CASSLTGQGNEKLFF. In nucleotides, the sequence is TGTGCCAGCAGTTTAACGGGACAGGGGAATGAAAAACTGTTTTTT.